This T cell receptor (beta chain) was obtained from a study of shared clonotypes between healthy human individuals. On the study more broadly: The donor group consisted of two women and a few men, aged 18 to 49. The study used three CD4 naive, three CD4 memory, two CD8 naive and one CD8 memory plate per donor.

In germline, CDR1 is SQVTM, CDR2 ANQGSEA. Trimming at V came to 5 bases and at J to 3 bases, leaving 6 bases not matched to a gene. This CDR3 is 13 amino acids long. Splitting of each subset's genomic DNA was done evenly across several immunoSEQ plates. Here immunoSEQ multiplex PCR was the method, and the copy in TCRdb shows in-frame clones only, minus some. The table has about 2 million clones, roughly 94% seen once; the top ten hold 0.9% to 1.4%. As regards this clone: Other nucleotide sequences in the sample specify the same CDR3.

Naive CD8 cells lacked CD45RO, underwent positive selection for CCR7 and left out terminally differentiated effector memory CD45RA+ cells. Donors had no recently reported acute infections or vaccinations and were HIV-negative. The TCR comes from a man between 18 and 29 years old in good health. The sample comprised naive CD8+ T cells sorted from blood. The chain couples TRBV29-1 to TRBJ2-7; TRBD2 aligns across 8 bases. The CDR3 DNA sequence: TGCAGCGTTAGGACCGGGGGGGGCTACGAGCAGTACTTC. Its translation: CSVRTGGGYEQYF.